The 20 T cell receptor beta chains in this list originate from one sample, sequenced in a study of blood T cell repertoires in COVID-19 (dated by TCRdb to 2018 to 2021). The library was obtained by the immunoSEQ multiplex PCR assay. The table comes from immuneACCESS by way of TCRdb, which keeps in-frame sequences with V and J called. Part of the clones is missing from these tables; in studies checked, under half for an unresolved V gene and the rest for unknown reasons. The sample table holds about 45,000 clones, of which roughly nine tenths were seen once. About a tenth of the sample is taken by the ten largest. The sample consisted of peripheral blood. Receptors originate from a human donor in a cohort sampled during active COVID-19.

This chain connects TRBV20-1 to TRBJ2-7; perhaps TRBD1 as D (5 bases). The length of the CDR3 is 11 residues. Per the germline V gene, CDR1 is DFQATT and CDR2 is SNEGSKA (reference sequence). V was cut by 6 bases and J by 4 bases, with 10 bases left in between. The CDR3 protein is CSARESYEQYF. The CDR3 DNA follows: TGCAGTGCCAGGGAATCGTACGAGCAGTACTTC.

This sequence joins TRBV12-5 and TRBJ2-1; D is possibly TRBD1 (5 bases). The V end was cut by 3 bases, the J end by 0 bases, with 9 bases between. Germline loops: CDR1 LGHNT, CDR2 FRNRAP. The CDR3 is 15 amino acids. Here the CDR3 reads CASGFPRASYNEQFF. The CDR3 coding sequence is TGTGCTAGTGGTTTCCCCAGGGCCTCCTACAATGAGCAGTTCTTC.

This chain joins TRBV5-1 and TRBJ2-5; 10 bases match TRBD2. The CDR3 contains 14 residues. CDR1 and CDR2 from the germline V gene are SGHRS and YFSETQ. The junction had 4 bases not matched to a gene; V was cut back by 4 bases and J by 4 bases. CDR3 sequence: CASSAGLARETQYF. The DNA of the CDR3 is TGCGCCAGCAGCGCGGGACTAGCGAGAGAGACCCAGTACTTC.

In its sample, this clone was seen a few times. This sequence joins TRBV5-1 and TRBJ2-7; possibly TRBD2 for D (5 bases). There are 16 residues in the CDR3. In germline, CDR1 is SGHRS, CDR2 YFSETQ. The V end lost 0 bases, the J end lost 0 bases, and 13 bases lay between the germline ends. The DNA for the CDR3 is TGCGCCAGCAGCTTGGCGCCGCAGGCGGGCTCCTACGAGCAGTACTTC. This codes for CASSLAPQAGSYEQYF.

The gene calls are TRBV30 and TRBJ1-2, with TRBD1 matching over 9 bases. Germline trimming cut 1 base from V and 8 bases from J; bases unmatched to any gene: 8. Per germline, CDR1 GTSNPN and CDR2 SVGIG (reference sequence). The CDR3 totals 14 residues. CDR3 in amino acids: CAWSALDRGGGYTF. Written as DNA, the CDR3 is TGTGCCTGGAGTGCCCTGGACAGGGGAGGCGGCTACACCTTC.

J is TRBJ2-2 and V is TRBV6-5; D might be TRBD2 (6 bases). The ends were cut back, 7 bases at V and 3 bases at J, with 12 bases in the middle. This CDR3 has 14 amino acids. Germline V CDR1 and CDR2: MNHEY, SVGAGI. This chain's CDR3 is CASIRAGYTGELFF. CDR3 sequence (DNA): TGTGCCAGCATTCGAGCGGGTTACACCGGGGAGCTGTTTTTT.

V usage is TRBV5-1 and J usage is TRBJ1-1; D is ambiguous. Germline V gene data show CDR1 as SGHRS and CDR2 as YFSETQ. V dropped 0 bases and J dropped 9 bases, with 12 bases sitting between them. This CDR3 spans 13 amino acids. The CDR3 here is CASSLVNSMQAFF. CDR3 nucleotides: TGCGCCAGCAGCTTGGTTAACAGCATGCAAGCTTTCTTT.

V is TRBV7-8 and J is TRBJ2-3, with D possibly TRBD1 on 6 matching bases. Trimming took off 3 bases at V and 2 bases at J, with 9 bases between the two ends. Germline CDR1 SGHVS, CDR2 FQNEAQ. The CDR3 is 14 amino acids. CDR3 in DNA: TGTGCCAGCAGCTTCCGGGACAACACAGATACGCAGTATTTT. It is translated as CASSFRDNTDTQYF.

CDR3 loop: CASASDMKNIQYF. The CDR3 DNA is TGTGCCAGCGCCTCGGACATGAAAAACATTCAGTACTTC. The chain couples TRBV6-5 to TRBJ2-4, with a possible D match to TRBD1 (5 bases). V dropped 8 bases and J dropped 4 bases, with 12 bases sitting between them. The CDR3 length is 13 residues. Germline-derived CDR1 and CDR2 are MNHEY and SVGAGI.

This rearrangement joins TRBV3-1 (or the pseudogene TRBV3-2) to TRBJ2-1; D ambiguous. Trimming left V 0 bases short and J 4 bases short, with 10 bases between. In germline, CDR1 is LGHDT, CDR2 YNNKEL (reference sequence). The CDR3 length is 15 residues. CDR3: CASSQDRNSYNEQFF. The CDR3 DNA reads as TGTGCCAGCAGCCAAGATCGGAACAGTTACAATGAGCAGTTCTTC.

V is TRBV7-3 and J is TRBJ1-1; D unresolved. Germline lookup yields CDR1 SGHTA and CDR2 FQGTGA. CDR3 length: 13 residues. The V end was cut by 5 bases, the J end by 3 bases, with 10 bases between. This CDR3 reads CASSPFRYTEAFF. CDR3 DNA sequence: TGTGCCAGCAGCCCTTTTCGGTACACTGAAGCTTTCTTT.

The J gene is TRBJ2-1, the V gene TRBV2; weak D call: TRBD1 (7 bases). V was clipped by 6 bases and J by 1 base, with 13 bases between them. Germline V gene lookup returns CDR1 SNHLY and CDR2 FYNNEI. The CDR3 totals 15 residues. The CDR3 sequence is CASRDRAGSYNEQFF. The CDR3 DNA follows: TGTGCCAGCAGAGACAGGGCGGGATCCTACAATGAGCAGTTCTTC.

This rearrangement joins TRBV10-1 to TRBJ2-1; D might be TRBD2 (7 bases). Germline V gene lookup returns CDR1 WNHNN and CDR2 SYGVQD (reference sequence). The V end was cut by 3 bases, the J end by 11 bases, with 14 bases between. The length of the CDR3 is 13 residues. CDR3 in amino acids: CASSEGGVNQQFF. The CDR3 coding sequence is TGCGCCAGCAGTGAAGGGGGGGTTAATCAGCAGTTCTTC.

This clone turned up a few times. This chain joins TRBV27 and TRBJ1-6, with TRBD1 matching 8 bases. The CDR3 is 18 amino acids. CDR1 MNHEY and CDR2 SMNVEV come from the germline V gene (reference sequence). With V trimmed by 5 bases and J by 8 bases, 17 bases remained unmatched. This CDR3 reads CASSPKIWTGLGDSPLHF. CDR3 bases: TGTGCCAGCAGTCCGAAAATCTGGACAGGGTTAGGGGATTCACCCCTCCACTTT.

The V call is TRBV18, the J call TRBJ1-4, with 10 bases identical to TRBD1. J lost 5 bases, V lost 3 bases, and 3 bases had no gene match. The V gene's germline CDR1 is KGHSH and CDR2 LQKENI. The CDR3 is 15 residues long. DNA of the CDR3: TGTGCCAGCTCACCTCGGGGACAGGGGAATGAAAAACTGTTTTTT. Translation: CASSPRGQGNEKLFF.

The CDR3 loop reads CASSSPDTGEQYF. The CDR3 DNA is TGTGCCAGCAGCTCCCCCGACACGGGGGAGCAGTACTTC. The chain combines TRBV7-8 with TRBJ2-7, with a weak D call TRBD2 (5 bases). V was clipped by 4 bases and J by 7 bases, with 14 bases between them. Germline CDR1 and CDR2: SGHVS and FQNEAQ. The CDR3 length is 13 residues.

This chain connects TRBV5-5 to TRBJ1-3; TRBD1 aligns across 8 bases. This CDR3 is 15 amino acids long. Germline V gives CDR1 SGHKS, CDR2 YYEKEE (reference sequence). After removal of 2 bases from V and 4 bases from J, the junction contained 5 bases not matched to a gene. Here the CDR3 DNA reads TGTGCCAGCAGCTTTGAGGACAGGGCCGGAAACACCATATATTTT. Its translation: CASSFEDRAGNTIYF.

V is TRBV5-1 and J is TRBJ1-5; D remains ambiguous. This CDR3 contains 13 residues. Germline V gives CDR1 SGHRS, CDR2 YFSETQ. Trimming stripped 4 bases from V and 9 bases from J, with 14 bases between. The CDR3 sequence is CASSASGEGPQHF. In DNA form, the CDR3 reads TGCGCCAGCAGCGCCTCAGGAGAGGGGCCCCAGCATTTT.

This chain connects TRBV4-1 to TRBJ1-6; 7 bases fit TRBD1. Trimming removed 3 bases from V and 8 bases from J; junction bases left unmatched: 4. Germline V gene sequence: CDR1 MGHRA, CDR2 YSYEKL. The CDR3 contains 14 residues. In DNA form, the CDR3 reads TGCGCCAGCAGCCAGAGGGACAGAGATTCACCCCTCCACTTT. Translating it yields CASSQRDRDSPLHF.

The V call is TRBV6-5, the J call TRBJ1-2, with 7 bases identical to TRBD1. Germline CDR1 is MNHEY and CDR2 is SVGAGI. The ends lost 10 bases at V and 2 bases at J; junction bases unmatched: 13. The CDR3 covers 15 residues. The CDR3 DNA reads TGTGCCACCTGCCTCGAGGGGGCGGAAAACTATGGCTACACCTTC. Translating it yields CATCLEGAENYGYTF.